The clone carrying this T cell receptor (beta chain) appeared many times. Antigen specificity is unknown. After constant-region reverse-primer amplification, full-length variable regions underwent semi-nested PCR with Nested Universal Primer A. TCRdb re-called the 5' RACE reads through MiXCR, storing one row per CDR3 protein. The sample yields around 43,000 distinct CDR3 sequences, approximately 19% seen once. V lost 4 bases, J lost 5 bases, and 12 bases lay in between. This CDR3 comprises 14 residues. The V gene's germline CDR1 is SGHRS and CDR2 YFSETQ. Points from the study as a whole: Tumor memory CD4+ T cell TCR gene usage was found to cluster with blood and lymph node memory CD4+ cells and with lymph node naive CD4+ cells. Larger-cohort validation covered only one TCR beta V-J rearrangement.

The receptor comes from a female donor with breast cancer. Sequencing input: naive CD4+ T cells sorted from a lymph node. The subset denotes: naive CD4+ T cells, CD4+CD45RA+CD25-. V is TRBV5-1 and J is TRBJ2-2; D is uncertain. CDR3 nucleotide sequence: TGCGCCAGCAGCATCCAGGCCGGGACCGGGGAGCTGTTTTTT. As protein: CASSIQAGTGELFF.